The TCR beta chain under discussion was sequenced for a study of blood T cell repertoires in COVID-19. Overall study: From T cells, B-cell-depleted T cells, or PBMCs came the material, which was cDNA or gDNA.

Assay used: immunoSEQ multiplex PCR; TCRdb lists only in-frame clones, some missing. The sample shows fewer than 150,000 clones, around 87% of them seen only once. V lost 0 bases and J 4 bases, leaving 17 bases between the germline ends. The CDR3 is 18 residues long. The germline V gene encodes CDR1 SGHRS and CDR2 YFSETQ. The sequenced sample was peripheral blood. The rearrangement uses TRBV5-1 and TRBJ1-6; D may be TRBD1 (6 bases). This sequence originates from a woman aged 50 to 60 who had recovered from COVID-19. The CDR3 sequence is CASSLDVLGRGYNSPLHF. The CDR3 nucleotides read TGCGCCAGCAGCTTGGACGTTTTAGGGAGGGGGTATAATTCACCCCTCCACTTT.